This T cell receptor (beta chain) emerged from a study of T cells in Graves' hyperthyroidism and ophthalmopathy. V dropped 1 base and J dropped 4 bases, with 13 bases sitting between them. The length of the CDR3 is 15 residues. Germline V lookup: CDR1 SGHAT, CDR2 FQNNGV. This clonotype has a count of ten or more. It was RNA transcripts that yielded the amplified TCR beta CDR3 regions. The TCR CDR3 was amplified in a first-round RT-PCR using the HTBI primer set. TCRdb fed the multiplex PCR reads into MiXCR, producing one record per CDR3 protein. This table has more than 550,000 distinct CDR3 sequences, around 19% appearing once.

The clonotype originates from a woman aged 50 to 60 with Graves' hyperthyroidism that later progressed to Graves' ophthalmopathy. Sequencing was carried out using blood. This chain uses TRBV11-2 with TRBJ1-2, with a possible D match to TRBD1 (5 bases). The CDR3 DNA is TGTGCCAGCAGCTTAGGCCTACAGGACTTCTATGGCTACACCTTC. This encodes CASSLGLQDFYGYTF.